This TCR beta chain was identified during a study of blood T cell repertoires in COVID-19. Background on the study: COVID-19 samples, acute and convalescent, were from the United States, Italy and Spain. T cells, B-cell-depleted T cells, or PBMCs provided the cDNA or gDNA that served as material.

Germline CDR1 LNHNV, CDR2 YYDKDF (reference sequence). The length of the CDR3 is 14 residues. V lost 2 bases and J lost 3; bases outside the gene matches: 4. Original methodology: Amplification from reference gene primers served as the basis for estimated nucleated cell counts. Only in-frame clones appear in the TCRdb table, and some are missing; sequencing was by immunoSEQ multiplex PCR. That table furnishes V, J and clone size, whereas the DNA furnished D and trimming. The profile covers 84,000 or so clones, with 65% to 85% appearing a single time and roughly two fifths taken by the ten largest. The material sequenced was peripheral blood. The source is a man at least 80 years old with active or convalescent COVID-19. This chain connects TRBV15 to TRBJ2-7; 7 bases match TRBD1. The CDR3 bases are TGTGCCACCAGCAGATTAGACAGGGTCTACGAGCAGTACTTC. It codes for CATSRLDRVYEQYF.